The rows below give T cell receptor beta chains drawn from one sample of a study of OX40 agonist ivuxolimab in advanced cancers. The assay was immunoSEQ multiplex PCR, and TCRdb's table has in-frame clones only and misses some. The sample holds 50,000 to 65,000 clones, about nine tenths seen once. The sample here was CD4+ or CD8+ T cells sorted from blood, taken in a trial of the OX40 agonist ivuxolimab. Receptor source: an adult with an advanced solid tumor such as melanoma, head and neck, liver or kidney cancer. Each CDR3 is given without its conserved first and last residue.

>TRBV4-3|TRBJ2-6
ASSQDNSGANVLT
>TRBV5-1|TRBJ2-7
ASSLTASYEQY
>TRBV28|TRBJ2-7
ASSPNREPPYEQY
>TRBV28|TRBJ2-7
ASRSGGLDYEQY
>TRBV11-2|TRBJ2-1
ASSWLGEQF
>TRBV30|TRBJ2-1
AWSDDTSGRVRGEQF
>TRBV21-1|TRBJ2-7
ASSCRGDDIHYEQY
>TRBV13|TRBJ1-1
ASKPGWGLTEAF
>TRBV28|TRBJ2-2
ASSHPGRGSDTGELF
>TRBV27|TRBJ1-2
ASSLPTGT
>TRBV9|TRBJ2-3
ASSVQFGRPGETDTQY
>TRBV15|TRBJ2-2
ATSSGSLNTGELF
>TRBV7-2|TRBJ2-2
ASSYSRDRATGELF
>TRBV14|TRBJ2-1
ASSQSWGQGDNEQF
>TRBV19|TRBJ2-3
ASRAGGGADTQY
>TRBV6-6|TRBJ2-7
ASSYAQHYEQY
>TRBV10-3|TRBJ1-1
AISSGGHLEAF
>TRBV10-3|TRBJ2-1
AITGTYKNEQF
>TRBV11-2|TRBJ2-2
ASSFAGVGYTGELF
>TRBV29-1|TRBJ1-1
SGSVGGNTEAF
>TRBV29-1|TRBJ1-2
SVEVSGANYGYT
>TRBV28|TRBJ2-6
ATPRDRDSGANVLT
>TRBV19|TRBJ2-2
ASTRTWGPVNTGELF
>TRBV27|TRBJ2-2
ASSLRTGAGAGELF
>TRBV6-1|TRBJ2-7
ASSVQREEAEQY
>TRBV30|TRBJ1-5
AWSSQGGQPQH